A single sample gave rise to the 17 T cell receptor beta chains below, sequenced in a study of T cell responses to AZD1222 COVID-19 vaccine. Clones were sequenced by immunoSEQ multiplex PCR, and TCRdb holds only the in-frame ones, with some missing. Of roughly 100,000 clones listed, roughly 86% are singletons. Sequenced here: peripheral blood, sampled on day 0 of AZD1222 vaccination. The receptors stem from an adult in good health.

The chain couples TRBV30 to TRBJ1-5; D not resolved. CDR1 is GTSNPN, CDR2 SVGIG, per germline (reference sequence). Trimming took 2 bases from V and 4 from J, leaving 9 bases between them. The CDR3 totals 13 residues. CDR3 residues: CAWSNRKNQPQHF. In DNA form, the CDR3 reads TGTGCCTGGAGTAACAGAAAGAATCAGCCCCAGCATTTT.

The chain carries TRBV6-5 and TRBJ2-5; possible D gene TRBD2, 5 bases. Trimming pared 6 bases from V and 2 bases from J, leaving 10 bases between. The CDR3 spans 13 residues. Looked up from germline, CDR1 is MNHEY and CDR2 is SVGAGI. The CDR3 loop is CASRGSGQETQYF. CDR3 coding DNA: TGTGCCAGCAGAGGCTCGGGGCAAGAGACCCAGTACTTC.

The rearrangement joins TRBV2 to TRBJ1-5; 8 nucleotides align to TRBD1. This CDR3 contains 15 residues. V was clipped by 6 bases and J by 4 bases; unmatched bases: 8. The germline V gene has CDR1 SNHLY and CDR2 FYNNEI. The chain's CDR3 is CASSDRGLSNQPQHF. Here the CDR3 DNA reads TGTGCCAGCAGCGACAGGGGACTATCTAATCAGCCCCAGCATTTT. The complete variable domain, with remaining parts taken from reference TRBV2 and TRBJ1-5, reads EPEVTQTPSHQVTQMGQEVILRCVPISNHLYFYWYRQILGQKVEFLVSFYNNEISEKSEIFDDQFSVERPDGSNFTLKIRSTKLEDSAMYFCASSDRGLSNQPQHFGDGTRLSIL.

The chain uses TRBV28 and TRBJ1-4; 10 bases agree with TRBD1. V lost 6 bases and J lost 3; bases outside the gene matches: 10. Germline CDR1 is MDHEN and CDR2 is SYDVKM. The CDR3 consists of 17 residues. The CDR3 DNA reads TGTGCCAGCAGCCCGCCGGGACAGGGGAGGTCTAATGAAAAACTGTTTTTT. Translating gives CASSPPGQGRSNEKLFF.

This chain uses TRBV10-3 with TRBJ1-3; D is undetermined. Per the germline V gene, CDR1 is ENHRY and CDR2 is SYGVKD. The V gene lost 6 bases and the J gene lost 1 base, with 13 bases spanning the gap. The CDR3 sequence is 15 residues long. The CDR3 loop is CAIRATGRSGNTIYF. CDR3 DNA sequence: TGTGCCATCAGAGCAACCGGTAGATCTGGAAACACCATATATTTT.

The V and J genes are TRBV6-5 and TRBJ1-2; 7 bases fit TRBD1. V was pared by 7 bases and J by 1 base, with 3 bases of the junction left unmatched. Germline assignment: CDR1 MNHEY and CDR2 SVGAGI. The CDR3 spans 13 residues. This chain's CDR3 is CASKRDSNYGYTF. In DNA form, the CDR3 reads TGTGCCAGCAAACGGGACAGTAACTATGGCTACACCTTC.

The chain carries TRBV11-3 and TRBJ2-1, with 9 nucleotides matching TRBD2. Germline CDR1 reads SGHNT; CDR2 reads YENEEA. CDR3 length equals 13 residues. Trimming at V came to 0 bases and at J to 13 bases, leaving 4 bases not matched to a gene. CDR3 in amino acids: CASSLDRLAVQFF. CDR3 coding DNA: TGTGCCAGCAGCTTAGACAGACTAGCGGTCCAGTTCTTC.

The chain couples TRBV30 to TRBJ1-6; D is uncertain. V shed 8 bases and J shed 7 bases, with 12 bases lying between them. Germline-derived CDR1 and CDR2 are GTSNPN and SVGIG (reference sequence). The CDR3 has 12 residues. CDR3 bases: TGTGCCGGAGAGGTTGTGAATTCACCCCTCCACTTT. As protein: CAGEVVNSPLHF. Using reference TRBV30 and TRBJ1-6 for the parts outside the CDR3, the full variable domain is SQTIHQWPATLVQPVGSPLSLECTVEGTSNPNLYWYRQAAGRGLQLLFYSVGIGQISSEVPQNLSASRPQDRQFILSSKKLLLSDSGFYLCAGEVVNSPLHFGNGTRLTVT.

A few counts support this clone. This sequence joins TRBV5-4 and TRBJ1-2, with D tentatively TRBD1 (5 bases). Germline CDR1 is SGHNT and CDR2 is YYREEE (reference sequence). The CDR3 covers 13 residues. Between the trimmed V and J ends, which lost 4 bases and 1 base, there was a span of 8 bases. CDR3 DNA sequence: TGTGCCAGCAGCGGGACCCTTAACTATGGCTACACCTTC. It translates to CASSGTLNYGYTF.

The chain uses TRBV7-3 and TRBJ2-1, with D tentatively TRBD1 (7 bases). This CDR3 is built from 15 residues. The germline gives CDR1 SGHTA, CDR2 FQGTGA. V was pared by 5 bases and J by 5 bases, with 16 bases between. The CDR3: CASSQGGGVNNEQFF. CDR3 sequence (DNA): TGTGCCAGCAGCCAAGGGGGCGGGGTTAACAATGAGCAGTTCTTC.

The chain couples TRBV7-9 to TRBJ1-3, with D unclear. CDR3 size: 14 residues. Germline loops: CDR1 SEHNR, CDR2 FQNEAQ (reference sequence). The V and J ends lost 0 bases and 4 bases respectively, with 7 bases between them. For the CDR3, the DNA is TGTGCCAGCAGCTTAGCAGTAGGCGGAAACACCATATATTTT. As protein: CASSLAVGGNTIYF.

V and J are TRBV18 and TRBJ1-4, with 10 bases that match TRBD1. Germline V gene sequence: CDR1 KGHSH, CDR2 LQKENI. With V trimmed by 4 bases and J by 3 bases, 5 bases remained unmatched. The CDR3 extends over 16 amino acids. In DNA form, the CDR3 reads TGTGCCAGCTCACAACGACAGGGGGCTGCTAATGAAAAACTGTTTTTT. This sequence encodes CASSQRQGAANEKLFF.

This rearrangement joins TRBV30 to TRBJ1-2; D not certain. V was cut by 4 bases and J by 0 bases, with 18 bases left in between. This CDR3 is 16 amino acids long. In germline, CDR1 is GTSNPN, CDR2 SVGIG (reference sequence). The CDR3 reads CAWILKGFWANYGYTF. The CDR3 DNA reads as TGTGCCTGGATATTGAAGGGATTTTGGGCTAACTATGGCTACACCTTC.

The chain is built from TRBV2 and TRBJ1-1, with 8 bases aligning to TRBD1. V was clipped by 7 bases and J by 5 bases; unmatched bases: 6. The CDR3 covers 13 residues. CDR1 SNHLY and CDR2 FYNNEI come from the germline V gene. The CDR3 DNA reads TGTGCCAGCAAACAGGGGGGGCGGACTGAAGCTTTCTTT. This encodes CASKQGGRTEAFF.

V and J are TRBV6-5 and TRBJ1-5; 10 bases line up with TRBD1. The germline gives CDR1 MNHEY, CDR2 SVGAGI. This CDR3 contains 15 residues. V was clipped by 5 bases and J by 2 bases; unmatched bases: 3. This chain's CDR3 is CASSPGTGGNQPQHF. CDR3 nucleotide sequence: TGTGCCAGCAGTCCGGGGACAGGGGGCAATCAGCCCCAGCATTTT.

The CDR3 reads CASSGRGQETQYF. CDR3 DNA: TGTGCCAGCAGTGGGAGGGGGCAAGAGACCCAGTACTTC. V and J are TRBV7-9 and TRBJ2-5; D perhaps matches TRBD2 (7 bases). Germline V gene sequence: CDR1 SEHNR, CDR2 FQNEAQ (reference sequence). The V and J ends lost 6 bases and 2 bases respectively, with 10 bases between them. There are 13 residues in the CDR3.

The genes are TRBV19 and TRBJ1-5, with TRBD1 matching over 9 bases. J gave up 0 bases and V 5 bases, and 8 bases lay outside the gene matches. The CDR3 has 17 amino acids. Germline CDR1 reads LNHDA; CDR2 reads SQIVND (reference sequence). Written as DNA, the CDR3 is TGTGCCAGTAGTCGGACAGGGGTAGGGTATAGCAATCAGCCCCAGCATTTT. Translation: CASSRTGVGYSNQPQHF.